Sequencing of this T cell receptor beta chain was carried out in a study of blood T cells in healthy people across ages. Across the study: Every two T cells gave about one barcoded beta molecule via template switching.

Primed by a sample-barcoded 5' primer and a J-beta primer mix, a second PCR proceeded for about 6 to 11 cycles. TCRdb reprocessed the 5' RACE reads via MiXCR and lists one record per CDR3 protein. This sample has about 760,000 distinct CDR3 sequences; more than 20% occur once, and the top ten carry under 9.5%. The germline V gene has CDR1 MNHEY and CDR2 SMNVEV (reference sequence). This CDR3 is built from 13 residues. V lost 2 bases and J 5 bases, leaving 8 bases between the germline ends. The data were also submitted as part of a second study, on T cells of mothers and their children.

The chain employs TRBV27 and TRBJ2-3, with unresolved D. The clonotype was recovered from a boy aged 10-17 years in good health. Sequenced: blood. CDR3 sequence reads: CASSLMRLDTQYF. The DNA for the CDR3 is TGTGCCAGCAGTTTAATGAGGTTAGATACGCAGTATTTT.